The next 8 T cell receptor beta chains were all read from a single sample in a study of T cell changes during pregnancy in multiple sclerosis. TCRdb keeps only in-frame clones here, not all; method: immunoSEQ multiplex PCR. The repertoire holds more than 55,000 clones, with 90% as singletons. The sequences come from peripheral blood, collected in the third trimester of pregnancy. The origin of the receptors is a female donor in good health, enrolled as a control in a pregnancy study.

The chain uses TRBV15 and TRBJ2-1; weak D call: TRBD1 (5 bases). Germline assignment: CDR1 LNHNV and CDR2 YYDKDF (reference sequence). The CDR3 consists of 15 residues. Trimming left V 0 bases short and J 4 bases short, with 10 bases between. The CDR3 sequence is CATSRDRTTYNEQFF. CDR3 sequence (DNA): TGTGCCACCAGCAGAGATAGGACAACATACAATGAGCAGTTCTTC.

This chain links TRBV6-1 with TRBJ2-7; 9 bases map to TRBD1. The CDR3 runs to 15 residues. Germline V gene lookup returns CDR1 MNHNS and CDR2 SASEGT. V was pared by 3 bases and J by 4 bases, with 7 bases of the junction left unmatched. CDR3 DNA sequence: TGTGCCAGCAGTGAGGGGGACAGGGCGGCGTACGAGCAGTACTTC. This encodes CASSEGDRAAYEQYF.

The chain recombines TRBV18 with TRBJ2-1, with TRBD2 matching over 13 bases. The CDR3 is 17 residues long. With 3 bases clipped from V and 8 bases from J, the junction kept 10 bases outside the gene matches. Germline V gives CDR1 KGHSH, CDR2 LQKENI. CDR3 bases: TGTGCCAGCTCACCTGAACGGGGACTAGCGGGGTTAGATGAGCAGTTCTTC. Its translation is CASSPERGLAGLDEQFF.

V is TRBV7-9 and J is TRBJ2-1; TRBD2 matches 9 bases. J lost 5 bases, V lost 3 bases, and 2 bases had no gene match. Germline CDR1 and CDR2: SEHNR and FQNEAQ (reference sequence). This CDR3 is 14 amino acids long. The CDR3: CASSFSGSNNEQFF. DNA for the CDR3: TGTGCCAGCAGCTTTAGCGGGAGCAACAATGAGCAGTTCTTC.

The gene calls are TRBV6-6 and TRBJ1-2; 8 bases agree with TRBD1. The V gene's germline CDR1 is MNHNY and CDR2 SVGAGI (reference sequence). CDR3 length equals 13 residues. V trimming: 2 bases; J trimming: 8 bases; junction bases outside the gene matches: 4. The CDR3 region has the DNA TGTGCCAGCAGTTACGCGACAGGGGAAGGCTACACCTTC. Its protein product is CASSYATGEGYTF.

The chain links TRBV10-3 to TRBJ2-1; TRBD2 aligns across 10 bases. The V and J ends lost 3 bases and 6 bases, in that order; junction bases with no gene match: 8. The CDR3 contains 16 residues. CDR1 and CDR2 from the germline V gene are ENHRY and SYGVKD. CDR3 sequence: CAISDTSGARPNEQFF. The CDR3 nucleotides read TGTGCCATCAGTGACACTAGCGGGGCCCGGCCCAATGAGCAGTTCTTC.

J is TRBJ1-2 and V is TRBV29-1; no clear D. This CDR3 is built from 15 residues. Germline-derived CDR1 and CDR2 are SQVTM and ANQGSEA. Trimming stripped 2 bases from V and 0 bases from J, with 13 bases between. DNA of the CDR3: TGCAGCGTTGAATCCGTCAAACACGCTAACTATGGCTACACCTTC. Amino acid sequence: CSVESVKHANYGYTF.

The genes are TRBV7-9 and TRBJ1-1; possibly TRBD1 for D (5 bases). Germline CDR1 SEHNR, CDR2 FQNEAQ (reference sequence). The CDR3 runs to 13 residues. The V gene lost 3 bases and the J gene lost 3 bases, with 8 bases spanning the gap. The CDR3 loop reads CASSFLGDTEAFF. For the CDR3, the DNA is TGTGCCAGCAGCTTTTTAGGGGACACTGAAGCTTTCTTT.